This entry lists 12 T cell receptor beta chains sequenced from one sample in a study of T cells in Graves' hyperthyroidism and ophthalmopathy. Amplification of TCR beta CDR3 regions used RNA as the template. Initially, a first-round RT-PCR of the TCR CDR3 employed the HTBI primer set. From the multiplex PCR reads, TCRdb called clonotypes with MiXCR, one entry per CDR3 protein. The data contain roughly 530,000 distinct CDR3 sequences, 15% to 20% of them singletons. Material: blood. These receptors were taken from a woman aged 18-29 years with Graves' ophthalmopathy.

This clonotype was picked up a small number of times. This sequence joins TRBV14 and TRBJ1-1; D remains unclear. Per the germline V gene, CDR1 is SGHDN and CDR2 is FVKESK. Deletions cut 0 bases from V and 0 bases from J, with 8 bases between. The CDR3 consists of 15 residues. The CDR3 reads CASSQEVGVNTEAFF. DNA of the CDR3: TGTGCCAGCAGCCAAGAAGTAGGAGTGAACACTGAAGCTTTCTTT.

The table lists this clonotype with a few counts. V gene TRBV27 combines with J gene TRBJ1-2; D is possibly TRBD1 (6 bases). Trimming took 6 bases from V and 6 from J, leaving 11 bases between them. Looked up from germline, CDR1 is MNHEY and CDR2 is SMNVEV (reference sequence). The CDR3 length is 12 residues. The CDR3 here is CASRGAIHGYTF. CDR3 nucleotide sequence: TGTGCCAGCAGGGGGGCCATTCATGGCTACACCTTC.

A few counts support this clonotype. The V call is TRBV5-4, the J call TRBJ1-2; D gene ambiguous. The CDR3 contains 13 residues. Germline V lookup: CDR1 SGHNT, CDR2 YYREEE (reference sequence). Trimming cost V 0 bases and J 8 bases, with 11 bases left between them. CDR3 region: CASSLAGYWGYTF. The CDR3 DNA is TGTGCCAGCAGCTTGGCGGGGTATTGGGGCTACACCTTC.

The chain joins TRBV9 to TRBJ2-7; D may be TRBD2 (7 bases). CDR1 is SGDLS, CDR2 YYNGEE, per germline. With 0 bases removed from V and 5 bases from J, the gap between germline ends came to 12 bases. CDR3 size: 14 residues. CDR3 in DNA: TGTGCCAGCAGCGTAGGTGGGGGGGCGGACGAGCAGTACTTC. It encodes CASSVGGGADEQYF.

This sequence joins TRBV19 and TRBJ2-1; D gene ambiguous. Trimming took off 5 bases at V and 0 bases at J, with 11 bases between the two ends. The CDR3 spans 15 residues. Per germline, CDR1 LNHDA and CDR2 SQIVND (reference sequence). CDR3 region: CASSPAVSSYNEQFF. The CDR3 DNA reads TGTGCCAGTAGTCCCGCAGTTAGCTCCTACAATGAGCAGTTCTTC.

J is TRBJ2-1 and V is TRBV30; TRBD1 matches at 9 bases. CDR3 length equals 14 residues. Germline loops: CDR1 GTSNPN, CDR2 SVGIG (reference sequence). V was clipped by 4 bases and J by 5 bases; unmatched bases: 6. CDR3 coding DNA: TGTGCCTGGAATGGACAGGGGATGGACAATGAGCAGTTCTTC. Translation gives CAWNGQGMDNEQFF.

This clonotype has just a few counts. The J gene is TRBJ1-1, the V gene TRBV30, with 9 bases matching TRBD1. The CDR3 is made up of 13 amino acids. J lost 4 bases, V lost 2 bases, and 2 bases had no gene match. Germline V gives CDR1 GTSNPN, CDR2 SVGIG (reference sequence). The DNA for the CDR3 is TGTGCCTGGAGTCGACAGGGGGGCACTGAAGCTTTCTTT. Translating it yields CAWSRQGGTEAFF. The full variable domain, in which reference TRBV30 and TRBJ1-1 provide the parts outside the CDR3, is SQTIHQWPATLVQPVGSPLSLECTVEGTSNPNLYWYRQAAGRGLQLLFYSVGIGQISSEVPQNLSASRPQDRQFILSSKKLLLSDSGFYLCAWSRQGGTEAFFGQGTRLTVV.

This chain uses TRBV5-6 with TRBJ1-5; maybe TRBD1 (5 bases). The CDR3 is 15 amino acids. Trimming took 0 bases from V and 3 from J, leaving 10 bases between them. Germline CDR1 and CDR2: SGHDT and YYEEEE. This chain's CDR3 is CASSLGTTDNQPQHF. The DNA for the CDR3 is TGTGCCAGCAGCTTGGGGACAACCGACAATCAGCCCCAGCATTTT.

V and J are TRBV28 and TRBJ1-5; no clear D gene. V lost 5 bases to trimming and J lost 8 bases, with 10 bases between them. Germline CDR1 is MDHEN and CDR2 is SYDVKM. CDR3 length: 12 amino acids. The CDR3 region is CASSEVRKPQHF. CDR3 DNA sequence: TGTGCCAGCAGTGAGGTAAGGAAGCCCCAGCATTTT.

This clonotype was counted between two and nine times. The chain joins TRBV27 to TRBJ2-1; no firm D call. The CDR3 is 18 residues long. Trimming shortened V by 2 bases and J by 0 bases, and 17 bases separated the two germline ends. CDR1 and CDR2 (germline): MNHEY, SMNVEV (reference sequence). The CDR3 region is CASSLNGAGLSSYNEQFF. The CDR3 DNA follows: TGTGCCAGCAGTTTAAATGGTGCAGGTCTGAGCTCCTACAATGAGCAGTTCTTC.

The V and J genes are TRBV7-8 and TRBJ1-6; D unclear. V gave up 7 bases and J gave up 3 bases, with 16 bases separating them. The germline CDR1 and CDR2 sequences are SGHVS and FQNEAQ. CDR3 length: 16 residues. CDR3 nucleotide sequence: TGTGCCAGCATCCCCGGGAGGGTGATCTATAATTCACCCCTCCACTTT. Protein product: CASIPGRVIYNSPLHF.

This chain connects TRBV5-1 to TRBJ2-7; tentatively, D is TRBD1 (5 bases). Per germline, CDR1 SGHRS and CDR2 YFSETQ. The CDR3 contains 15 residues. Deletions cut 5 bases from V and 0 bases from J, with 15 bases between. In DNA, the CDR3 is TGCGCCAGCAGGTTTTCCCAGGGTAGCTCCTACGAGCAGTACTTC. It encodes CASRFSQGSSYEQYF.